The subject of this entry is one T cell receptor (beta chain). V lost 4 bases, J lost 4 bases, and 10 bases lay in between. This CDR3 is built from 13 residues. Germline values: CDR1 LGHNA, CDR2 YNFKEQ. This record comes from a study of blood T cell repertoires in COVID-19. Assay: immunoSEQ multiplex PCR; the TCRdb copy retains only in-frame clones and omits some. The profile covers fewer than 120,000 clones, with 72% appearing a single time and 6% to 8.5% taken by the ten largest. The chain recombines TRBV4-2 with TRBJ1-1; D remains ambiguous. This TCR was sampled from an older woman with acute or convalescent COVID-19. The sample taken for sequencing was peripheral blood. CDR3 sequence (DNA): TGTGCCAGCAGCCGCCAGGTGGGCACTGAAGCTTTCTTT. It translates to CASSRQVGTEAFF.